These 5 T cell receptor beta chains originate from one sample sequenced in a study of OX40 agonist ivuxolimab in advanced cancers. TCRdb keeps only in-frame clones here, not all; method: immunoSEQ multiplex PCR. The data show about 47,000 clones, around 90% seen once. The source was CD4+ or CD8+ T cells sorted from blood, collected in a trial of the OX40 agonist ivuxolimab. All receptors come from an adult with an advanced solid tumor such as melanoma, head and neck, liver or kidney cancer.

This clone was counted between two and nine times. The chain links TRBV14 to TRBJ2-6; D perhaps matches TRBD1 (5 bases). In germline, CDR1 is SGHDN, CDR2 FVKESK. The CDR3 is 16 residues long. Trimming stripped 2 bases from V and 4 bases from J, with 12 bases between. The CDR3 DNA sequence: TGTGCCAGCAGCCAACCCCAGGGCGCCGGGGCCAACGTCCTGACTTTC. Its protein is CASSQPQGAGANVLTF.

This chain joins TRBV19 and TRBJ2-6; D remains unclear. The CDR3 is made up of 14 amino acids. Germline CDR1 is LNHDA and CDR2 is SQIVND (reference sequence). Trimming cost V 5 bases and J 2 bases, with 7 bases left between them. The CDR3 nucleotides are TGTGCCAGTAGTGACCGGACTGGGGCCAACGTCCTGACTTTC. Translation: CASSDRTGANVLTF.

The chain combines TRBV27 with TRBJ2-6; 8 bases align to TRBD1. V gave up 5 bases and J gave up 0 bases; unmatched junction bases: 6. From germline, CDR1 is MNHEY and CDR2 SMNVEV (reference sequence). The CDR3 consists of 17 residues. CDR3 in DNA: TGTGCCAGCAGTAAAGGACAGGGAGACTCTGGGGCCAACGTCCTGACTTTC. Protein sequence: CASSKGQGDSGANVLTF. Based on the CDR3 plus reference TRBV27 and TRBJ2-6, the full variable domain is EAQVTQNPRYLITVTGKKLTVTCSQNMNHEYMSWYRQDPGLGLRQIYYSMNVEVTDKGDVPEGYKVSRKEKRNFPLILESPSPNQTSLYFCASSKGQGDSGANVLTFGAGSRLTVL.

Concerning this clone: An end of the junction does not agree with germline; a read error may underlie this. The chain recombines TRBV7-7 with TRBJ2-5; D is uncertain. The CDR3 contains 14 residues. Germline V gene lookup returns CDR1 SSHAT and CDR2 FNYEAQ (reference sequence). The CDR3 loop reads CASSPNYIVETQYF. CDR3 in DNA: TGTGCTAGCAGCCCGAACTACATTGTGGAGACCCAGTACTTC.

The CDR3 coding sequence is TGCGCCAGCAGCTACTCCGGGACAGGGTCTGGAAACACCATATATTTT. It codes for CASSYSGTGSGNTIYF. V and J are TRBV5-1 and TRBJ1-3; 9 bases are shared with TRBD1. CDR1 SGHRS and CDR2 YFSETQ come from the germline V gene. This CDR3 region has 16 residues. The V and J ends lost 3 bases and 1 base, in that order; junction bases with no gene match: 5. Full variable domain (missing parts from reference TRBV5-1 and TRBJ1-3): KAGVTQTPRYLIKTRGQQVTLSCSPISGHRSVSWYQQTPGQGLQFLFEYFSETQRNKGNFPGRFSGRQFSNSRSEMNVSTLELGDSALYLCASSYSGTGSGNTIYFGEGSWLTVV.